Shown below are 27 T cell receptor beta chains from a single sample sequenced in a study of blood T cell repertoires in COVID-19. Produced via immunoSEQ multiplex PCR; TCRdb's table is partial and in-frame only. Counted here are 150,000 or so clones, approximately 77% occurring once; the ten biggest clones make up approximately 18%. The material sequenced was PBMCs or T cells enriched from blood (not recorded which). These receptors were collected from a man aged 55-75 years who had recovered from COVID-19.

V gene TRBV4-2 combines with J gene TRBJ2-3, with D unresolved. The CDR3 loop spans 16 amino acids. Per the germline V gene, CDR1 is LGHNA and CDR2 is YNFKEQ. Trimming cost V 0 bases and J 2 bases, with 12 bases left between them. The CDR3 DNA follows: TGTGCCAGCAGCCAAGAGAGAGGCGGAAACACAGATACGCAGTATTTT. Translated: CASSQERGGNTDTQYF.

The chain links TRBV28 to TRBJ2-7; possibly TRBD2 for D (6 bases). With 1 base removed from V and 7 bases from J, the gap between germline ends came to 11 bases. The CDR3 sequence is 13 residues long. Germline CDR1 MDHEN, CDR2 SYDVKM. The CDR3 nucleotides read TGTGCCAGCAGTTTATTTGTGGGGGGAGAGCAGTACTTC. This sequence encodes CASSLFVGGEQYF.

The count of this clone is one. The chain is built from TRBV19 and TRBJ2-7; perhaps TRBD2 as D (6 bases). This CDR3 has 16 residues. Germline CDR1 reads LNHDA; CDR2 reads SQIVND (reference sequence). Trimming removed 4 bases from V and 1 base from J, with 17 bases in between. CDR3 loop: CASSKEGAGLSYEQYF. The CDR3 DNA sequence: TGTGCCAGTAGTAAGGAGGGTGCGGGTTTGTCCTACGAGCAGTACTTC.

This chain links TRBV5-4 with TRBJ2-1; D gene unclear. V was pared by 2 bases and J by 8 bases, with 14 bases between. The germline gives CDR1 SGHNT, CDR2 YYREEE (reference sequence). The CDR3 is 14 amino acids. The CDR3 DNA sequence: TGTGCCAGCAGCTTCTCCACCCTAGGCGATGAGCAGTTCTTC. Protein product: CASSFSTLGDEQFF. Filled out from reference TRBV5-4 and TRBJ2-1, the complete variable domain reads ETGVTQSPTHLIKTRGQQVTLRCSSQSGHNTVSWYQQALGQGPQFIFQYYREEENGRGNFPPRFSGLQFPNYSSELNVNALELDDSALYLCASSFSTLGDEQFFGPGTRLTVL.

The V gene is TRBV5-6, the J gene TRBJ2-3; the match to TRBD1 covers 7 bases. Per germline, CDR1 SGHDT and CDR2 YYEEEE. The CDR3 loop spans 15 amino acids. The J segment lost 2 bases and the V segment lost 1 base, leaving 4 bases of the junction unmatched. The CDR3 here is CASSLPQGVTDTQYF. Here the CDR3 DNA reads TGTGCCAGCAGCTTGCCCCAGGGGGTCACAGATACGCAGTATTTT.

The V gene is TRBV9, the J gene TRBJ2-1; the D gene is possibly TRBD2 (6 bases). V lost 0 bases, J lost 7 bases, and 17 bases lay in between. CDR3 length: 16 residues. CDR1 is SGDLS and CDR2 is YYNGEE in the germline V gene. The CDR3 bases are TGTGCCAGCAGCGTAGGGTTACTAGCTGGGGGAAATGAGCAGTTCTTC. Protein sequence: CASSVGLLAGGNEQFF.

The rearrangement uses TRBV24-1 and TRBJ2-1; 10 nucleotides match TRBD2. The CDR3 length is 16 residues. After removal of 3 bases from V and 8 bases from J, the junction contained 9 bases not matched to a gene. The germline V gene encodes CDR1 KGHDR and CDR2 SFDVKD. The CDR3 coding sequence is TGTGCCACCAGTGATCCTAGCGGGGGCTTCGTGTATGAGCAGTTCTTC. This sequence encodes CATSDPSGGFVYEQFF.

The chain links TRBV13 to TRBJ1-6; D unresolved. This CDR3 has 14 residues. V lost 2 bases, J lost 7 bases, and 9 bases lay in between. Germline V gives CDR1 PRHDT, CDR2 FYEKMQ (reference sequence). CDR3 region: CASSLRLGNSPLHF. The CDR3 DNA reads as TGTGCCAGCAGCTTACGACTCGGAAATTCACCCCTCCACTTT.

V usage is TRBV2 and J usage is TRBJ2-2; TRBD1 might be the D (5 bases). The V end lost 3 bases, the J end lost 4 bases, and 9 bases lay between the germline ends. This CDR3 comprises 14 residues. Germline V gives CDR1 SNHLY, CDR2 FYNNEI. CDR3 region: CASSERQSTGELFF. The CDR3 region has the DNA TGTGCCAGCAGTGAGAGACAGAGCACCGGGGAGCTGTTTTTT.

This clone occurred once. The chain has TRBV3-1 (or the pseudogene TRBV3-2) and TRBJ1-3; 10 nucleotides match TRBD1. The CDR3 is made up of 16 amino acids. Germline V CDR1 and CDR2: LGHDT, YNNKEL (reference sequence). Trimming removed 4 bases from V and 4 bases from J; junction bases left unmatched: 7. For the CDR3, the DNA is TGTGCCAGCAGCCCATCCGGGACAGGGGTCGGAAACACCATATATTTT. Its protein is CASSPSGTGVGNTIYF.

Note on this clone: The junction does not match germline at one end; this may be a read error. The chain has TRBV4-1 and TRBJ1-3; the D is unclear. CDR3 length equals 16 residues. Germline V gene lookup returns CDR1 MGHRA and CDR2 YSYEKL. CDR3 in DNA: TGCGCCAGCAGCCAGGGGAGGTCAGCCTCTGGAGACACCATATATTTT. It yields the protein CASSQGRSASGDTIYF.

The sample holds a few counts of this clone. CDR3 in amino acids: CASSPPRTGGYTEAFF. CDR3 nucleotides: TGCGCCAGCAGTCCCCCTCGGACAGGGGGCTATACTGAAGCTTTCTTT. The chain joins TRBV4-1 to TRBJ1-1, with TRBD1 identical over 11 bases. The trim removed 6 bases at V and 5 bases at J, leaving 11 bases unmatched. From germline, CDR1 is MGHRA and CDR2 YSYEKL. The CDR3 extends over 16 amino acids.

This clone was detected only once. The same CDR3 is also encoded by other DNA sequences in this sample. The chain links TRBV5-1 to TRBJ2-7, with TRBD1 identical over 9 bases. The CDR3 spans 14 residues. The V and J ends lost 0 bases and 2 bases, in that order; junction bases with no gene match: 0. Germline V gene data show CDR1 as SGHRS and CDR2 as YFSETQ. CDR3 residues: CASSLGQGAYEQYF. In nucleotides, the CDR3 is TGCGCCAGCAGCTTGGGACAGGGGGCCTACGAGCAGTACTTC.

The rearrangement uses TRBV2 and TRBJ2-1; no clear D gene. Trimming pared 5 bases from V and 0 bases from J, leaving 11 bases between. The CDR3 contains 15 residues. CDR1 and CDR2 from the germline V gene are SNHLY and FYNNEI. The CDR3 coding sequence is TGTGCCAGCAGTTCTATGTCGGGCTCCTACAATGAGCAGTTCTTC. This codes for CASSSMSGSYNEQFF.

This sequence joins TRBV18 and TRBJ1-1; D uncertain. Deletions cut 3 bases from V and 3 bases from J, with 8 bases between. This CDR3 has 13 amino acids. Per the germline V gene, CDR1 is KGHSH and CDR2 is LQKENI. CDR3: CASSPLRDTEAFF. The CDR3 bases are TGTGCCAGCTCACCCCTTCGGGACACTGAAGCTTTCTTT.

This chain links TRBV11-1 with TRBJ2-3, with 14 nucleotides matching TRBD2. Trimming took 6 bases from V and 6 from J; bases not matched to a gene: 5. The CDR3 runs 15 residues. Germline CDR1 SGHAT, CDR2 FQDESV (reference sequence). CDR3 protein: CASSRLAGGGDTQYF. The CDR3 nucleotides read TGTGCCAGCAGTCGACTAGCGGGAGGGGGCGATACGCAGTATTTT.

The chain carries TRBV30 and TRBJ1-2; 7 positions agree with TRBD1. The V gene's germline CDR1 is GTSNPN and CDR2 SVGIG (reference sequence). J lost 5 bases, V lost 2 bases, and 5 bases had no gene match. The CDR3 spans 13 residues. The CDR3 here is CAWSTTGEYGYTF. CDR3 sequence (DNA): TGTGCCTGGAGTACCACAGGGGAATATGGCTACACCTTC.

This rearrangement joins TRBV20-1 to TRBJ2-5, with TRBD2 identical over 7 bases. Germline CDR1 and CDR2: DFQATT and SNEGSKA (reference sequence). The CDR3 is 15 amino acids. V lost 3 bases to trimming and J lost 1 base; unmatched junction nucleotides: 8. The CDR3: CSASRAGAPQETQYF. CDR3 nucleotides: TGCAGTGCTAGTCGGGCGGGAGCCCCCCAAGAGACCCAGTACTTC.

This chain joins TRBV19 and TRBJ1-3; 7 nucleotides align to TRBD1. V was clipped by 9 bases and J by 0 bases; unmatched bases: 8. Looked up from germline, CDR1 is LNHDA and CDR2 is SQIVND (reference sequence). The CDR3 has 15 residues. The CDR3 DNA follows: TGTGCCAGCTCGACAGGGTCCATCTCTGGAAACACCATATATTTT. The encoded protein is CASSTGSISGNTIYF.

J is TRBJ1-6 and V is TRBV28; no firm D call. The V and J ends lost 7 bases and 4 bases respectively, with 14 bases between them. Germline CDR1 and CDR2: MDHEN and SYDVKM. The CDR3 runs to 15 residues. The DNA of the CDR3 is TGTGCCAGCAACGTCCCTGGCGGGTATAATTCACCCCTCCACTTT. Translating it yields CASNVPGGYNSPLHF. Variable domain in full (rest from reference TRBV28 and TRBJ1-6): DVKVTQSSRYLVKRTGEKVFLECVQDMDHENMFWYRQDPGLGLRLIYFSYDVKMKEKGDIPEGYSVSREKKERFSLILESASTNQTSMYLCASNVPGGYNSPLHFGNGTRLTVT.

The V call is TRBV11-1, the J call TRBJ1-6, with D possibly matching TRBD1 (6 bases). This CDR3 contains 16 residues. Trimming left V 1 base short and J 2 bases short, with 9 bases between. Germline assignment: CDR1 SGHAT and CDR2 FQDESV (reference sequence). The CDR3 sequence: CASSLGGGTYNSPLHF. The CDR3 nucleotides are TGTGCCAGCAGCTTAGGTGGGGGCACCTATAATTCACCCCTCCACTTT.

The J gene is TRBJ2-5, the V gene TRBV4-1; 9 bases match TRBD2. This CDR3 contains 16 residues. V was clipped by 0 bases and J by 1 base; unmatched bases: 3. The germline V gene encodes CDR1 MGHRA and CDR2 YSYEKL. CDR3 loop: CASSQDIAGAQETQYF. CDR3 coding DNA: TGCGCCAGCAGCCAAGATATAGCGGGGGCCCAAGAGACCCAGTACTTC.

The chain couples TRBV5-1 to TRBJ2-3, with D perhaps TRBD2 (6 bases). This CDR3 spans 15 amino acids. V dropped 0 bases and J dropped 3 bases, with 11 bases sitting between them. Germline loops: CDR1 SGHRS, CDR2 YFSETQ. The DNA for the CDR3 is TGCGCCAGCAGCTTGGAACTAGCTGGGACAGATACGCAGTATTTT. As protein: CASSLELAGTDTQYF.

The chain links TRBV28 to TRBJ2-7; D is unclear. The CDR3 runs 14 residues. Germline V CDR1 and CDR2: MDHEN, SYDVKM. Trimming shortened V by 1 base and J by 3 bases, and 10 bases separated the two germline ends. The CDR3 loop is CASSLSGQLYEQYF. DNA for the CDR3: TGTGCCAGCAGTTTATCTGGGCAGCTCTACGAGCAGTACTTC.

V is TRBV6-4 and J is TRBJ2-1, with a possible D match to TRBD1 (5 bases). Between the trimmed V and J ends, which lost 0 bases and 2 bases, there was a span of 11 bases. The CDR3 has 16 residues. Germline V gene lookup returns CDR1 MRHNA and CDR2 SNTAGT. The DNA of the CDR3 is TGTGCCAGCAGTGACTCCAGGGTCGTCGCCTACAATGAGCAGTTCTTC. It translates to CASSDSRVVAYNEQFF.

The chain's CDR3 is CASSAGTSGAGDTQYF. In DNA form, the CDR3 reads TGTGCCAGTAGTGCAGGGACTAGCGGGGCTGGAGATACGCAGTATTTT. The J gene is TRBJ2-3, the V gene TRBV19; 13 nucleotides line up with TRBD2. CDR1 is LNHDA, CDR2 SQIVND, per germline (reference sequence). The V segment lost 5 bases and the J segment 5 bases; nucleotides outside the gene matches: 7. CDR3 length equals 16 residues.

This chain connects TRBV19 to TRBJ2-7; D gene ambiguous. This CDR3 comprises 13 residues. Germline values: CDR1 LNHDA, CDR2 SQIVND (reference sequence). V dropped 3 bases and J dropped 4 bases, with 10 bases sitting between them. CDR3 bases: TGTGCCAGTAGTATGACACCTTATTACGAGCAGTACTTC. Its protein is CASSMTPYYEQYF.